This T cell receptor beta chain appears in the sequencing data of a study of CXCR3-negative and CXCR3-positive naive CD8 T cells. Libraries were UMI-labeled 5' RACE TRB cDNA. TCRdb reworked the 5' RACE reads into one entry per CDR3 protein, no DNA. In all, the sample yields tens of thousands of distinct CDR3 sequences. Sequences were obtained from naive CXCR3- CD8+ T cells from blood. Stated subset: CD45RO-CCR7+CD27+CD95- naive CD8+ T cells lacking CXCR3 (TNR3-). This receptor was identified in a human donor in good health. Some clones in this sample may be carry-over from other donors' samples.

The chain's CDR3 is CASRAGETPWETQYF. This sequence joins TRBV5-1 and TRBJ2-5; as DNA is missing, the TRBD1 call by TCRdb cannot be tested. This CDR3 has 15 residues. The V gene's germline CDR1 is SGHRS and CDR2 YFSETQ.